Each of the 10 T cell receptor beta chains below was sequenced from the same sample in a study of tumor and adjacent non-tumor tissue in lung cancer. No cell sorting was done before RNA was extracted from the tissue. Distant lung tissue was collected more than 3 cm away from the tumor edge. The library came from three nested PCR rounds adapted from ARM-PCR protocols. MiXCR was run by TCRdb on the multiplex PCR reads, yielding one entry per CDR3 protein. The sample contains approximately 53,000 distinct CDR3 sequences, 74% of which appear only once. Material for sequencing was distant non-tumor lung tissue. The receptor set was obtained from a woman aged 55 to 70 with non-small cell lung cancer.

The chain couples TRBV4-1 to TRBJ2-1; D is uncertain. The CDR3 is 14 residues long. V lost 0 bases and J 7 bases, leaving 10 bases between the germline ends. Germline V gene sequence: CDR1 MGHRA, CDR2 YSYEKL. The CDR3 loop reads CASSQEATANEQFF. DNA for the CDR3: TGCGCCAGCAGCCAAGAGGCAACTGCGAATGAGCAGTTCTTC.

The chain uses TRBV11-3 and TRBJ2-5; no definite D call. The CDR3 sequence is 17 residues long. CDR1 and CDR2 (germline): SGHNT, YENEEA. V lost 0 bases and J lost 3, with 17 bases in between. The CDR3, as DNA: TGTGCCAGCAGCTTAGATGAGCACAGCTACTATGAAGAGACCCAGTACTTC. This codes for CASSLDEHSYYEETQYF.

This clonotype was seen at least ten times. The rearrangement uses TRBV14 and TRBJ2-3, with 7 positions matching TRBD2. V was pared by 10 bases and J by 4 bases, with 8 bases of the junction left unmatched. CDR1 is SGHDN and CDR2 is FVKESK in the germline V gene. This CDR3 has 13 residues. As DNA, the CDR3 is TGTGCCACCAATCAGCGGGACGCAGATACGCAGTATTTT. Amino acid sequence: CATNQRDADTQYF.

The chain combines TRBV29-1 with TRBJ1-5; 7 positions agree with TRBD1. The CDR3 length is 14 residues. In germline, CDR1 is SQVTM, CDR2 ANQGSEA. The CDR3 coding sequence is TGCAGGACCCGGGACAGTAGGAGCGGGCAGCCCCAGCATTTT. This translates into CRTRDSRSGQPQHF.

This clonotype is medium-sized within its sample. V gene TRBV6-2 or TRBV6-3 combines with J gene TRBJ2-3; perhaps TRBD2 as D (6 bases). The V end was cut by 4 bases, the J end by 2 bases, with 10 bases between. Germline values: CDR1 MNHEY, CDR2 SVGEGT. The CDR3 is 14 residues long. This CDR3 reads CASSSGLDTDTQYF. The CDR3 DNA sequence: TGTGCCAGCAGTTCGGGACTCGACACAGATACGCAGTATTTT.

About this clonotype: Just one base apart from a much larger clone, this may be a read error. The chain joins TRBV28 to TRBJ1-3; D gene uncertain. Germline V gives CDR1 MDHEN, CDR2 SYDVKM. This CDR3 is built from 14 residues. CDR3 sequence: CTTRTSEGGNTIYF. CDR3 coding DNA: TGTACCACACGGACCTCTGAGGGCGGAAACACCATATATTTT. The full variable domain, rest sourced from reference TRBV28 and TRBJ1-3, is DVKVTQSSRYLVKRTGEKVFLECVQDMDHENMFWYRQDPGLGLRLIYFSYDVKMKEKGDIPEGYSVSREKKERFSLILESASTNQTSMYLCTTRTSEGGNTIYFGEGSWLTVV.

Concerning this clonotype: This may be a read error, as it is one base from a much larger clone. The genes are TRBV7-8 and TRBJ1-4; 8 nucleotides agree with TRBD1. This CDR3 contains 13 residues. Germline lookup yields CDR1 SGHVS and CDR2 FQNEAQ. The CDR3 loop reads CASSTDRGEKLYF. The CDR3 region has the DNA TGTGCCAGCAGCACAGACAGGGGCGAAAAACTGTATTTT.

This clonotype has ten or more counts. The chain combines TRBV7-8 with TRBJ2-3; 8 positions agree with TRBD2. After removal of 2 bases from V and 2 bases from J, the junction contained 3 bases not matched to a gene. The CDR3 totals 15 residues. Looked up from germline, CDR1 is SGHVS and CDR2 is FQNEAQ. This CDR3 is CASSLRGGDTDTQYF. The CDR3, as DNA: TGTGCCAGCAGCTTACGGGGGGGGGACACAGATACGCAGTATTTT.

This chain connects TRBV6-5 to TRBJ2-5; D uncertain. Germline CDR1 reads MNHEY; CDR2 reads SVGAGI. This CDR3 comprises 14 residues. Trimming removed 9 bases at V and 3 bases at J, with 17 bases between. The CDR3 DNA reads as TGTGCCAGTAATGCCCAGAGAGAGGAAGAGACCCAGTACTTC. This codes for CASNAQREEETQYF.

This clonotype was observed a few times. One junction end does not reproduce the germline sequence, and a read error may be involved. The chain has TRBV5-8 and TRBJ1-3, with D hard to call. This CDR3 is 15 amino acids long. Per germline, CDR1 SGHTS and CDR2 YDEGEE. The CDR3 sequence is CANSLRSGSGNTIYF. The CDR3 nucleotides are TGTGCCAACAGCTTGAGGTCGGGGTCTGGAAACACCATATATTTT.